A single sample gave rise to the 31 T cell receptor beta chains below, sequenced in a study of blood T cell repertoires in COVID-19. Assay: immunoSEQ multiplex PCR; the TCRdb copy retains only in-frame clones and omits some. The repertoire holds about 370,000 clones, with around 89% as singletons. Sequenced material: peripheral blood. Receptors were obtained from a woman in her twenties or thirties with COVID-19, enrolled during active disease.

The V call is TRBV6-5, the J call TRBJ1-3; 7 bases are a match to TRBD1. This CDR3 spans 14 amino acids. Trimming took 5 bases from V and 4 from J; bases not matched to a gene: 5. CDR1 is MNHEY, CDR2 SVGAGI, per germline. CDR3 DNA sequence: TGTGCCAGCAGTCCTACAGGGGTCGGAAACACCATATATTTT. Translated, it gives CASSPTGVGNTIYF.

This clone appeared a single time. V usage is TRBV6-2 or TRBV6-3 and J usage is TRBJ2-7, with a possible D match to TRBD1 (6 bases). CDR3 size: 14 residues. Germline V gives CDR1 MNHEY, CDR2 SVGEGT. V lost 6 bases to trimming and J lost 2 bases, with 14 bases between them. CDR3 sequence (DNA): TGTGCCAGCAGCGGGACAAGGCTTACCTACGAGCAGTACGTC. It is translated as CASSGTRLTYEQYV.

This sequence joins TRBV6-2 or TRBV6-3 and TRBJ1-2, with D possibly TRBD1 on 6 matching bases. V was shortened by 2 bases and J by 7 bases, with 14 bases between the two germline ends. Germline V gene lookup returns CDR1 MNHEY and CDR2 SVGEGT. The CDR3 totals 14 residues. The CDR3 sequence is CASSYGAGASGYTF. The CDR3 region has the DNA TGTGCCAGCAGTTACGGCGCAGGGGCGAGTGGCTACACCTTC.

The chain is built from TRBV15 and TRBJ2-4; no firm D call. The V gene lost 3 bases and the J gene lost 9 bases, with 15 bases spanning the gap. The CDR3 has 14 residues. CDR1 LNHNV and CDR2 YYDKDF come from the germline V gene (reference sequence). The CDR3 loop is CATSSTGLSGIQYF. In DNA, the CDR3 is TGTGCCACCAGCAGCACCGGCTTATCGGGCATTCAGTACTTC. Supplemented by reference TRBV15 and TRBJ2-4, the full variable domain reads DAMVIQNPRYQVTQFGKPVTLSCSQTLNHNVMYWYQQKSSQAPKLLFHYYDKDFNNEADTPDNFQSRRPNTSFCFLDIRSPGLGDTAMYLCATSSTGLSGIQYFGAGTRLSVL.

This clone was recorded once. The chain uses TRBV19 and TRBJ2-3, with 7 nucleotides matching TRBD1. CDR1 and CDR2 (germline): LNHDA, SQIVND (reference sequence). The V gene end was trimmed by 0 bases and the J gene end by 0 bases; junction bases not matched to a gene: 6. The CDR3 loop spans 17 amino acids. CDR3 sequence reads: CASSIERGTASTDTQYF. DNA for the CDR3: TGTGCCAGTAGTATAGAAAGGGGGACAGCTAGCACAGATACGCAGTATTTT.

This rearrangement joins TRBV7-9 to TRBJ2-7; D is perhaps TRBD2 (6 bases). V was shortened by 4 bases and J by 0 bases, with 13 bases between the two germline ends. CDR1 is SEHNR and CDR2 is FQNEAQ in the germline V gene (reference sequence). There are 15 residues in the CDR3. The CDR3 bases are TGTGCCAGCAGCTCGTCCCGGGGGAGCTCCTACGAGCAGTACGTC. Encoded protein: CASSSSRGSSYEQYV.

The chain recombines TRBV6-1 with TRBJ2-7, with 10 bases lining up with TRBD1. The CDR3 totals 15 residues. Germline V lookup: CDR1 MNHNS, CDR2 SASEGT. V gave up 2 bases and J gave up 1 base; unmatched junction bases: 2. CDR3 DNA sequence: TGTGCCAGCAGTGAACGACAGGGGGCATCCTACGAGCAGTACTTC. Encoded protein: CASSERQGASYEQYF.

The V gene is TRBV6-5, the J gene TRBJ1-2; 9 positions match TRBD1. CDR1 and CDR2 (germline): MNHEY, SVGAGI. The CDR3 has 15 amino acids. The J segment lost 6 bases and the V segment lost 2 bases, leaving 7 bases of the junction unmatched. The CDR3 is CASSYINRGLDGYTF. CDR3 nucleotide sequence: TGTGCCAGCAGTTACATAAACAGGGGGCTGGATGGCTACACCTTC.

V and J are TRBV9 and TRBJ2-1; TRBD2 matches 12 bases. V dropped 1 base and J dropped 9; count of bases not matched to a gene: 8. The CDR3 length is 16 residues. CDR1 and CDR2 from the germline V gene are SGDLS and YYNGEE. In DNA, the CDR3 is TGTGCCAGCAGCGTAAAGCTAGCGGGAGGGCCGAGTGAGCAGTTCTTC. Protein: CASSVKLAGGPSEQFF. Together with reference TRBV9 and TRBJ2-1, the CDR3 gives the full variable domain: DSGVTQTPKHLITATGQRVTLRCSPRSGDLSVYWYQQSLDQGLQFLIQYYNGEERAKGNILERFSAQQFPDLHSELNLSSLELGDSALYFCASSVKLAGGPSEQFFGPGTRLTVL.

The chain recombines TRBV7-2 with TRBJ2-3; TRBD2 matches at 9 bases. The CDR3 covers 17 residues. V trimming: 1 base; J trimming: 1 base; junction bases outside the gene matches: 6. Looked up from germline, CDR1 is SGHTA and CDR2 is FQGNSA. The CDR3 loop reads CASSLGISGGRTDTQYF. The DNA of the CDR3 is TGTGCCAGCAGCTTAGGTATTAGCGGGGGCCGCACAGATACGCAGTATTTT.

The V and J genes are TRBV6-4 and TRBJ1-5; the D gene is possibly TRBD1 (6 bases). CDR3 length equals 13 residues. The ends were cut back, 2 bases at V and 4 bases at J, with 6 bases in the middle. Germline CDR1 is MRHNA and CDR2 is SNTAGT. The DNA for the CDR3 is TGTGCCAGCAGTGACCAGGGGAATCAGCCCCAGCATTTT. Protein product: CASSDQGNQPQHF.

This clone occurred once. The chain has TRBV5-1 and TRBJ2-1; the match to TRBD1 covers 7 bases. V was clipped by 2 bases and J by 5 bases; unmatched bases: 10. The CDR3 loop spans 16 amino acids. CDR1 is SGHRS, CDR2 YFSETQ, per germline. The CDR3 region is CASSLHPGTADNEQFF. CDR3 sequence (DNA): TGCGCCAGCAGCTTACACCCCGGGACAGCCGACAATGAGCAGTTCTTC.

The V call is TRBV11-3, the J call TRBJ1-1; 7 nucleotides align to TRBD1. The CDR3 covers 14 residues. CDR1 and CDR2 (germline): SGHNT, YENEEA. After removal of 5 bases from V and 7 bases from J, the junction contained 10 bases not matched to a gene. CDR3 sequence reads: CASSPRTQGNEAFF. The CDR3 DNA follows: TGTGCCAGCAGCCCCCGTACACAGGGGAATGAAGCTTTCTTT. The entire variable domain, with the rest obtained from reference TRBV11-3 and TRBJ1-1, is as follows: EAGVVQSPRYKIIEKKQPVAFWCNPISGHNTLYWYLQNLGQGPELLIRYENEEAVDDSQLPKDRFSAERLKGVDSTLKIQPAELGDSAVYLCASSPRTQGNEAFFGQGTRLTVV.

CDR3 amino acids: CASSSSNYEQYV. The CDR3 nucleotides are TGTGCCAGCAGCTCTAGCAACTACGAGCAGTACGTC. This rearrangement joins TRBV7-9 to TRBJ2-7, with D maybe TRBD2 (5 bases). CDR3 size: 12 residues. Germline assignment: CDR1 SEHNR and CDR2 FQNEAQ (reference sequence). Trimming removed 4 bases at V and 3 bases at J, with 7 bases between.

The chain uses TRBV6-5 and TRBJ1-1; D may be TRBD1 (5 bases). Trimming removed 0 bases from V and 0 bases from J, with 8 bases in between. The germline gives CDR1 MNHEY, CDR2 SVGAGI. CDR3 size: 15 residues. CDR3 protein: CASSYSRGMNTEAFF. As DNA, the CDR3 is TGTGCCAGCAGTTACTCGCGGGGCATGAACACTGAAGCTTTCTTT.

The V gene is TRBV28, the J gene TRBJ2-1; 7 positions match TRBD2. This CDR3 comprises 15 residues. From germline, CDR1 is MDHEN and CDR2 SYDVKM. V shed 4 bases and J 4 bases; nucleotides not matched to a gene: 7. The CDR3 sequence is CASSSPTGGYNEQFF. As DNA, the CDR3 is TGTGCCAGCAGTTCCCCGACGGGGGGTTACAATGAGCAGTTCTTC. The full variable domain, its missing parts supplied by reference TRBV28 and TRBJ2-1, is DVKVTQSSRYLVKRTGEKVFLECVQDMDHENMFWYRQDPGLGLRLIYFSYDVKMKEKGDIPEGYSVSREKKERFSLILESASTNQTSMYLCASSSPTGGYNEQFFGPGTRLTVL.

In DNA form, the CDR3 reads TGTGCCAGCAGCCAGCAACTCCCGCGGCAGGGAGAGACCCAGTACTTC. The encoded protein is CASSQQLPRQGETQYF. The chain combines TRBV3-1 (or the pseudogene TRBV3-2) with TRBJ2-5, with a weak D call TRBD1 (5 bases). V lost 3 bases to trimming and J lost 4 bases, with 18 bases between them. There are 16 residues in the CDR3. Germline V CDR1 and CDR2: LGHDT, YNNKEL (reference sequence).

The CDR3 protein is CASSFTSGRARSYNEQFF. The DNA of the CDR3 is TGCGCCAGCAGCTTCACTAGCGGGAGGGCGAGGTCCTACAATGAGCAGTTCTTC. The V call is TRBV5-1, the J call TRBJ2-1, with 13 bases identical to TRBD2. The CDR3 extends over 18 amino acids. The junction had 6 bases not matched to a gene; V was cut back by 2 bases and J by 1 base. CDR1 is SGHRS, CDR2 YFSETQ, per germline.

This sequence joins TRBV5-5 and TRBJ2-7; 7 bases agree with TRBD2. V shed 4 bases and J 0 bases; nucleotides not matched to a gene: 7. CDR1 and CDR2 from the germline V gene are SGHKS and YYEKEE (reference sequence). This CDR3 has 15 residues. The CDR3 DNA reads as TGTGCCAGCAGCCCGAGCCCTAGCGGCTCCTACGAGCAGTACGTC. This gives the protein CASSPSPSGSYEQYV.

CDR3 protein: CASSLSVVDEQFF. The CDR3 DNA reads as TGCGCCAGCAGCCTAAGCGTGGTCGATGAGCAGTTCTTC. The chain has TRBV5-1 and TRBJ2-1; D unclear. The CDR3 is 13 residues long. The V end lost 4 bases, the J end lost 8 bases, and 13 bases lay between the germline ends. CDR1 is SGHRS, CDR2 YFSETQ, per germline.

This rearrangement joins TRBV4-2 to TRBJ1-5, with TRBD1 matching 7 bases. Germline CDR1 and CDR2: LGHNA and YNFKEQ. The CDR3 has 17 residues. V lost 3 bases and J lost 4; bases outside the gene matches: 12. CDR3: CASSQSGQDLPNQPQHF. The DNA of the CDR3 is TGTGCCAGCAGCCAGTCCGGACAGGACTTACCAAATCAGCCCCAGCATTTT.

The rearrangement uses TRBV6-2 or TRBV6-3 and TRBJ2-1, with D possibly matching TRBD2 (6 bases). V gave up 2 bases and J gave up 6 bases, with 11 bases separating them. This CDR3 is built from 14 residues. Germline CDR1 and CDR2: MNHEY and SVGEGT. CDR3 amino acids: CASSYPGSGNEQFF. CDR3 sequence (DNA): TGTGCCAGCAGTTACCCCGGGAGCGGCAATGAGCAGTTCTTC.

The chain is built from TRBV9 and TRBJ2-1; 7 bases fit TRBD1. Germline loops: CDR1 SGDLS, CDR2 YYNGEE. The V segment lost 3 bases and the J segment 8 bases; nucleotides outside the gene matches: 5. The CDR3 contains 13 residues. The DNA for the CDR3 is TGTGCCAGCAGCGACCAGGGGGTGGATGAGCAGTTCTTC. Translated: CASSDQGVDEQFF.

This rearrangement joins TRBV5-6 to TRBJ1-4; 8 nucleotides line up with TRBD1. Per germline, CDR1 SGHDT and CDR2 YYEEEE. The CDR3 extends over 13 amino acids. The V gene end was trimmed by 4 bases and the J gene end by 7 bases; junction bases not matched to a gene: 3. Here the CDR3 DNA reads TGTGCCAGCAGCGTGGACAGGGTTGAAAAACTGTTTTTT. Translated, it gives CASSVDRVEKLFF.

The V call is TRBV15, the J call TRBJ2-2, with TRBD1 matching 8 bases. The CDR3 extends over 19 amino acids. J gave up 1 base and V 0 bases, and 10 bases lay outside the gene matches. CDR1 and CDR2 from the germline V gene are LNHNV and YYDKDF (reference sequence). Here the CDR3 DNA reads TGTGCCACCAGCAGAGAAGGTTGGGCGGGACAGGTGAACACCGGGGAGCTGTTTTTT. Encoded protein: CATSREGWAGQVNTGELFF.

The chain is built from TRBV5-1 and TRBJ2-2; 15 nucleotides agree with TRBD2. The CDR3 spans 17 residues. Per the germline V gene, CDR1 is SGHRS and CDR2 is YFSETQ. The V and J ends lost 4 bases and 6 bases, in that order; junction bases with no gene match: 7. The CDR3 region is CASSPGLAGGLAGELFF. The DNA of the CDR3 is TGCGCCAGCAGCCCCGGACTAGCGGGAGGGCTCGCCGGGGAGCTGTTTTTT.

V and J are TRBV11-3 and TRBJ2-6; 9 bases fit TRBD2. This CDR3 region has 17 residues. V was clipped by 1 base and J by 0 bases; unmatched bases: 1. CDR1 SGHNT and CDR2 YENEEA come from the germline V gene. The chain's CDR3 is CASSLGLADSGANVLTF. As DNA, the CDR3 is TGTGCCAGCAGCTTAGGACTAGCGGACTCTGGGGCCAACGTCCTGACTTTC.

The V and J genes are TRBV9 and TRBJ2-3, with a tentative D call TRBD2 (6 bases). This CDR3 is 17 amino acids long. CDR1 is SGDLS, CDR2 YYNGEE, per germline. V lost 0 bases to trimming and J lost 0 bases, with 14 bases between them. The CDR3 nucleotides read TGTGCCAGCAGCGTAGATAGTAGCGGTGGCAGCACAGATACGCAGTATTTT. It encodes CASSVDSSGGSTDTQYF.

A word on this clone: This same CDR3 is encoded by further DNA sequences in the sample. V gene TRBV7-2 combines with J gene TRBJ1-3; D is unresolved. CDR1 and CDR2 from the germline V gene are SGHTA and FQGNSA. The ends were cut back, 5 bases at V and 0 bases at J, with 8 bases in the middle. The CDR3 extends over 14 amino acids. The CDR3 loop is CASSPTNSGNTIYF. In DNA, the CDR3 is TGTGCCAGCAGCCCCACTAACTCTGGAAACACCATATATTTT.

This chain joins TRBV5-4 and TRBJ2-6; D might be TRBD2 (8 bases). The ends were cut back, 4 bases at V and 3 bases at J, with 20 bases in the middle. Germline lookup yields CDR1 SGHNT and CDR2 YYREEE (reference sequence). The CDR3 extends over 18 amino acids. This CDR3 is CASSLRGREVFGANVLTF. As DNA, the CDR3 is TGTGCCAGCAGCCTGAGGGGGCGGGAGGTTTTTGGGGCCAACGTCCTGACTTTC.

This clone was seen just once. The chain joins TRBV15 to TRBJ2-5, with 8 bases fitting TRBD2. Germline CDR1 reads LNHNV; CDR2 reads YYDKDF (reference sequence). With V trimmed by 5 bases and J by 5 bases, 7 bases remained unmatched. The CDR3 length is 14 residues. CDR3 in amino acids: CATSLSGGPETQYF. The CDR3 nucleotides read TGTGCCACCAGCTTGTCGGGGGGGCCTGAGACCCAGTACTTC. Full variable domain (missing parts from reference TRBV15 and TRBJ2-5): DAMVIQNPRYQVTQFGKPVTLSCSQTLNHNVMYWYQQKSSQAPKLLFHYYDKDFNNEADTPDNFQSRRPNTSFCFLDIRSPGLGDTAMYLCATSLSGGPETQYFGPGTRLLVL.